Following are 23 T cell receptor beta chains from one sample sequenced in a study of beta chain features in type 1 diabetes. General study findings and limits: Moderate yet significant TCRB CDR3 shortening was seen in Type 1 diabetes patients in all four CD4+ subsets.

Sequencing targeted expressed TCRB transcripts, as all isolated RNA had been reverse transcribed. Here immunoSEQ multiplex PCR was the method, and the copy in TCRdb shows in-frame clones only, minus some. The data show roughly 260,000 clones, with about a tenth seen just once and 0.017% held by the top ten. The antigens for these receptors are not known. Sequencing was done on a sample of naive CD4+ T cells from blood. Receptors originate from a man younger than 45 with type 1 diabetes.

The chain employs TRBV7-2 and TRBJ2-1; 10 nucleotides agree with TRBD2. The ends lost 8 bases at V and 3 bases at J; junction bases unmatched: 10. The CDR3 sequence is 16 residues long. The V gene's germline CDR1 is SGHTA and CDR2 FQGNSA. CDR3 nucleotide sequence: TGTGCCAGCTGCCAATCGGGACTAGCGATCTACAATGAGCAGTTCTTC. Protein: CASCQSGLAIYNEQFF.

The gene calls are TRBV4-3 and TRBJ2-1; tentative D call: TRBD1 (5 bases). Trimming left V 1 base short and J 2 bases short, with 9 bases between. There are 15 residues in the CDR3. Per germline, CDR1 LGHNA and CDR2 YSLEER. In DNA, the CDR3 is TGCGCCAGCAGCCAAGGTCAGGGCCCCTACAATGAGCAGTTCTTC. It specifies CASSQGQGPYNEQFF.

The chain couples TRBV9 to TRBJ2-5; the match to TRBD2 covers 9 bases. This CDR3 region has 16 residues. The junction had 11 bases not matched to a gene; V was cut back by 4 bases and J by 4 bases. Germline CDR1 SGDLS, CDR2 YYNGEE. Written as DNA, the CDR3 is TGTGCCAGCAGCTCCGGGGCGCGGGGGGGAGCAGAGACCCAGTACTTC. This codes for CASSSGARGGAETQYF.

This clone occurred a few times. The chain recombines TRBV7-2 with TRBJ2-7; 15 nucleotides line up with TRBD2. Germline V gene sequence: CDR1 SGHTA, CDR2 FQGNSA. V lost 4 bases, J lost 6 bases, and 4 bases stayed unmatched. This CDR3 comprises 15 residues. For the CDR3, the DNA is TGTGCCAGCAGCTGGACTAGCGGGGGGGCAGGCGAGCAGTACTTC. Amino acids: CASSWTSGGAGEQYF.

J is TRBJ2-3 and V is TRBV13; a possible D gene is TRBD2 (7 bases). Trimming took off 4 bases at V and 4 bases at J, with 18 bases between the two ends. Germline CDR1 reads PRHDT; CDR2 reads FYEKMQ (reference sequence). The CDR3 has 16 residues. The DNA for the CDR3 is TGTGCCAGCAGCTCTGCTCTCGGGGGGCGTCCAGATACGCAGTATTTT. It codes for CASSSALGGRPDTQYF.

This clone was detected only a few times. The rearrangement uses TRBV4-2 and TRBJ2-7, with 8 bases that match TRBD1. This CDR3 has 14 residues. The ends lost 3 bases at V and 2 bases at J; junction bases unmatched: 3. Germline values: CDR1 LGHNA, CDR2 YNFKEQ. The DNA for the CDR3 is TGTGCCAGCAGCCAGGACAGGGCCGCCTACGAGCAGTACTTC. Residues: CASSQDRAAYEQYF.

This clone has more than one count but fewer than ten. The chain recombines TRBV6-6 with TRBJ1-5; weak D call: TRBD1 (6 bases). Germline loops: CDR1 MNHNY, CDR2 SVGAGI (reference sequence). Trimming removed 5 bases at V and 4 bases at J, with 9 bases between. The CDR3 is 13 residues long. The CDR3 spells CASSPDRNQPQHF. In nucleotides, the CDR3 is TGTGCCAGCAGTCCCGACAGGAATCAGCCCCAGCATTTT.

This clone was counted a few times. The chain couples TRBV7-8 to TRBJ2-2; unclear D gene. The CDR3 is 14 amino acids. Looked up from germline, CDR1 is SGHVS and CDR2 is FQNEAQ. The V and J ends lost 2 bases and 0 bases respectively, with 4 bases between them. The CDR3 sequence: CASSLTPNTGELFF. CDR3 sequence (DNA): TGTGCCAGCAGCTTAACACCGAACACCGGGGAGCTGTTTTTT.

V and J are TRBV7-9 and TRBJ1-1; D uncertain. Looked up from germline, CDR1 is SEHNR and CDR2 is FQNEAQ (reference sequence). The CDR3 sequence is 13 residues long. V shed 5 bases and J shed 8 bases, with 15 bases lying between them. Written as DNA, the CDR3 is TGTGCCAGCAGCCCACGCGGCCGATCGGAAGCTTTCTTT. This translates into CASSPRGRSEAFF.

The chain carries TRBV5-8 and TRBJ1-6; D is uncertain. CDR1 SGHTS and CDR2 YDEGEE come from the germline V gene. This CDR3 contains 14 residues. V was clipped by 5 bases and J by 0 bases, with 6 bases between them. In DNA form, the CDR3 reads TGTGCCAGCAGGGCAAGCTCCTATAATTCACCCCTCCACTTT. This sequence encodes CASRASSYNSPLHF.

This clone showed up just a few times. The chain employs TRBV4-2 and TRBJ1-2; D may be TRBD1 (5 bases). Germline lookup yields CDR1 LGHNA and CDR2 YNFKEQ. The CDR3 is 14 amino acids. V lost 1 base, J lost 8 bases, and 14 bases lay in between. CDR3 sequence (DNA): TGTGCCAGCAGCCAAGGGGGCAGCATTGAGGGCTACACCTTC. It specifies CASSQGGSIEGYTF.

This clone was observed a handful of times. The gene calls are TRBV5-1 and TRBJ2-7; a weak D match, TRBD2 (6 bases). Germline CDR1 and CDR2: SGHRS and YFSETQ. V was shortened by 4 bases and J by 1 base, with 12 bases between the two germline ends. This CDR3 is built from 14 residues. In DNA form, the CDR3 reads TGCGCCAGCAGCCGCGGGGCTCCATCCTACGAGCAGTACTTC. It is translated as CASSRGAPSYEQYF.

The rearrangement joins TRBV7-9 to TRBJ2-7; maybe TRBD2 (5 bases). V dropped 5 bases and J dropped 7 bases, with 21 bases sitting between them. Looked up from germline, CDR1 is SEHNR and CDR2 is FQNEAQ (reference sequence). This CDR3 is built from 15 residues. The CDR3 region is CASSQTGSPPGEQYF. In DNA form, the CDR3 reads TGTGCCAGCAGCCAAACCGGGTCCCCCCCGGGGGAGCAGTACTTC.

In this sample, this clone turned up a few times. The chain joins TRBV6-6 to TRBJ1-5; maybe TRBD1 (5 bases). Deletions cut 4 bases from V and 0 bases from J, with 13 bases between. The CDR3 covers 16 residues. The germline V gene has CDR1 MNHNY and CDR2 SVGAGI (reference sequence). CDR3 loop: CASSSSGRDSNQPQHF. The CDR3 nucleotides are TGTGCCAGCAGTTCGTCAGGCAGGGATAGCAATCAGCCCCAGCATTTT.

The chain uses TRBV21-1 and TRBJ2-2; TRBD1, as called in the table, went unchecked against the DNA. TRBV21-1 is a pseudogene. This CDR3 spans 16 amino acids. CDR3 region: CASSKEGTGETGELFF. The DNA of the CDR3 is TGTGCCAGCAGCAAAGAGGGGACAGGGGAGACCGGGGAGCTGTTTTTT.

V is TRBV9 and J is TRBJ2-1; D remains ambiguous. CDR3 length equals 15 residues. The germline V gene has CDR1 SGDLS and CDR2 YYNGEE. The V end lost 4 bases, the J end lost 0 bases, and 11 bases lay between the germline ends. Here the CDR3 DNA reads TGTGCCAGCAGCCCCGAGGCTAGCTCCTACAATGAGCAGTTCTTC. This sequence encodes CASSPEASSYNEQFF.

This clone was counted between two and nine times. This chain connects TRBV5-1 to TRBJ2-7; D might be TRBD2 (7 bases). The V gene's germline CDR1 is SGHRS and CDR2 YFSETQ. The germline V and J ends were trimmed by 3 bases and 0 bases, with 22 bases remaining between them. This CDR3 comprises 18 residues. The CDR3 sequence: CASSSDPGGAGVSYEQYF. The CDR3 nucleotides read TGCGCCAGCAGCTCGGACCCTGGGGGGGCGGGGGTCTCCTACGAGCAGTACTTC.

The CDR3 region is CATRQGRDTEAFF. The CDR3, as DNA: TGTGCCACCCGACAGGGGAGAGACACTGAAGCTTTCTTT. This chain connects TRBV2 to TRBJ1-1; 8 bases fit TRBD1. The CDR3 length is 13 residues. Germline V gene sequence: CDR1 SNHLY, CDR2 FYNNEI. The V gene end was trimmed by 10 bases and the J gene end by 3 bases; junction bases not matched to a gene: 7.

This chain uses TRBV29-1 with TRBJ2-2, with 10 bases matching TRBD1. Trimming cost V 7 bases and J 2 bases; bases outside gene matches: 4. Germline CDR1 reads SQVTM; CDR2 reads ANQGSEA. This CDR3 has 14 residues. CDR3 residues: CSAGQGENTGELFF. The CDR3 DNA sequence: TGCAGCGCTGGACAGGGGGAAAACACCGGGGAGCTGTTTTTT.

This clone has a handful of counts. This rearrangement joins TRBV5-1 to TRBJ1-1; D call uncertain. The CDR3 is made up of 13 amino acids. V was cut by 4 bases and J by 1 base, with 8 bases left in between. Germline-derived CDR1 and CDR2 are SGHRS and YFSETQ. CDR3 in amino acids: CASSPQQNTEAFF. As DNA, the CDR3 is TGCGCCAGCAGCCCTCAACAGAACACTGAAGCTTTCTTT.

This clone was counted between two and nine times. The chain combines TRBV7-3 with TRBJ2-3; 7 positions agree with TRBD1. The germline gives CDR1 SGHTA, CDR2 FQGTGA. V gave up 5 bases and J gave up 0 bases; unmatched junction bases: 2. The length of the CDR3 is 14 residues. This CDR3 is CASSEGASTDTQYF. CDR3 bases: TGTGCCAGCAGCGAGGGGGCGAGCACAGATACGCAGTATTTT.

This clone has only a few counts. This sequence joins TRBV5-1 and TRBJ2-1, with D unresolved. From germline, CDR1 is SGHRS and CDR2 YFSETQ. The CDR3 has 13 amino acids. V lost 6 bases and J 5 bases, leaving 12 bases between the germline ends. The CDR3 is CASNDGENNEQFF. Here the CDR3 DNA reads TGCGCCAGCAATGATGGAGAGAACAATGAGCAGTTCTTC.

This clone was recorded a few times. Because the CDR3's place on the DNA is in doubt, the DNA is left out and the CDR3 is given as listed by TCRdb. V usage is TRBV29-1 and J usage is TRBJ2-3; the D call of TRBD1 is as the table states it, not checked on the DNA. The germline CDR1 and CDR2 sequences are SQVTM and ANQGSEA. The CDR3 is 12 amino acids in total, end residues counted. The CDR3 loop is CSVATGTGAMYF.